These T cell receptor beta chains were read from a single sample in a study of vaccination and CD4 T cells after COVID-19. TCRdb called the PCR reads again in MiXCR, with one record for every CDR3 protein. The repertoire holds 15,000 to 20,000 distinct CDR3 sequences, with about 42% as singletons. Their antigen targets remain unknown. The source was CD4+ T cells from blood, cultured in vitro, collected before SARS-CoV-2 vaccination. These receptors were collected from a human donor who received a COVID-19 vaccine. The conserved cysteine and the conserved F or W are not part of the CDR3 here. The order of the fields is V gene, J gene, CDR3 protein.

V gene: TRBV5-1
J gene: TRBJ1-2
CDR3 protein: ASSLKTEANYGYT

V gene: TRBV2
J gene: TRBJ2-3
CDR3 protein: ASSPIIAGAPTDTQY

V gene: TRBV7-2
J gene: TRBJ2-1
CDR3 protein: ASSFLPGLAGQEQF

V gene: TRBV30
J gene: TRBJ1-4
CDR3 protein: AWSEDRGEEKLF

V gene: TRBV19
J gene: TRBJ2-7
CDR3 protein: ASSIGVQSPYEQY

V gene: TRBV18
J gene: TRBJ1-1
CDR3 protein: ASSPWGQSYTEAF

V gene: TRBV27
J gene: TRBJ2-5
CDR3 protein: ASSHLWETQY

V gene: TRBV7-9
J gene: TRBJ1-6
CDR3 protein: ASSLRTGGQSSYNSPLH

V gene: TRBV14
J gene: TRBJ2-3
CDR3 protein: ASSQGGAGTDTQY

V gene: TRBV20-1
J gene: TRBJ2-5
CDR3 protein: SASPYRTETQY

V gene: TRBV6-5
J gene: TRBJ1-5
CDR3 protein: ASSYSPGTENQPQH

V gene: TRBV7-9
J gene: TRBJ1-1
CDR3 protein: ASSFGNTEAF

V gene: TRBV11-2
J gene: TRBJ2-1
CDR3 protein: ASSLQGLSYNEQF

V gene: TRBV11-1
J gene: TRBJ2-3
CDR3 protein: ASSLNMASFDTQY

V gene: TRBV20-1
J gene: TRBJ2-2
CDR3 protein: SARDARTSGGAYTGELF

V gene: TRBV5-1
J gene: TRBJ2-5
CDR3 protein: ASILRRGVKLETQY